This T cell receptor (beta chain) was recorded in a study of OX40 agonist ivuxolimab in advanced cancers. About the study: Patients receiving dose escalation had hepatocellular carcinoma, melanoma, renal cell or head and neck cancer. General study findings and limits: Both blood CD4+ and CD8+ T cells showed clonal growth by week 6 at 0.1 to 3.0 mg/kg.

On this clone itself: Its specificity is unknown.

TCRdb's copy holds only in-frame clones and misses some; the assay was immunoSEQ multiplex PCR. The profile shows some 97,000 clones, under 95% of them singletons. CDR1 and CDR2 from the germline V gene are SNHLY and FYNNEI. There are 15 residues in the CDR3. V gave up 4 bases and J gave up 4 bases, with 14 bases separating them. The chain combines TRBV2 with TRBJ2-1; the D is unclear. The sequencing here drew on CD4+ or CD8+ T cells sorted from blood, taken in a trial of the OX40 agonist ivuxolimab. This sequence originates from an adult with an advanced solid tumor such as melanoma, head and neck, liver or kidney cancer. CDR3 protein: CASSAAEPYYNEQFF. CDR3 sequence (DNA): TGTGCCAGCAGTGCGGCGGAGCCTTATTACAATGAGCAGTTCTTC.